This TCR beta chain was obtained from a study of T cell responses to AZD1222 COVID-19 vaccine. Study-level findings and limits: Repertoires were collected only later (after the peak T cell response had occurred).

About this clone: As yet, its antigen is unknown.

The germline V gene encodes CDR1 SGHAT and CDR2 FQNNGV. The CDR3 has 14 amino acids. V lost 2 bases and J 4 bases, leaving 11 bases between the germline ends. The method was immunoSEQ multiplex PCR; TCRdb's version includes in-frame clones alone and lacks a portion of them. The sample holds 100,000 to 150,000 clones, 80% to 90% seen once. The chain couples TRBV11-2 to TRBJ1-2; maybe TRBD1 (5 bases). The sequence derives from an adult in good health. Sample: peripheral blood, taken on day 0 of AZD1222 vaccination. The CDR3 DNA reads TGTGCCAGCAGCTTAAGGCAGGGTAGCTATGGCTACACCTTC. It encodes CASSLRQGSYGYTF.